Below are 25 T cell receptor beta chains sequenced from a single sample in a study of blood T cell repertoires in COVID-19. Clones were read by immunoSEQ multiplex PCR, and TCRdb kept only the in-frame ones, dropping some. Here the sample spans around 180,000 clones, more than 70% being singletons. The sample taken for sequencing was PBMCs or T cells enriched from blood (not recorded which). The receptors originated from a woman aged 25 to 39 who had recovered from COVID-19.

For this clone: Distinct nucleotide sequences in the sample also encode this CDR3. The gene calls are TRBV7-9 and TRBJ2-2; maybe TRBD1 (5 bases). CDR1 is SEHNR, CDR2 FQNEAQ, per germline (reference sequence). This CDR3 is 15 amino acids long. Trimming took 1 base from V and 3 from J, leaving 9 bases between them. The CDR3 region has the DNA TGTGCCAGCAGCTTAGGGGGCCGAGACACCGGGGAGCTGTTTTTT. Translating it yields CASSLGGRDTGELFF.

The chain links TRBV27 to TRBJ1-1; 7 bases match TRBD1. CDR3 length equals 13 residues. Germline trimming cut 8 bases from V and 11 bases from J; bases unmatched to any gene: 14. Germline V gene data show CDR1 as MNHEY and CDR2 as SMNVEV (reference sequence). The CDR3 DNA follows: TGTGCCAGCCGATCCCATGACAGGGAGGAGGCTTTCTTT. It yields the protein CASRSHDREEAFF.

In nucleotides, the CDR3 is TGTGCCAGCAGTGTAACTAGCGGGAGGGCCGACGAGCAGTACTTC. Its translation: CASSVTSGRADEQYF. The chain is built from TRBV28 and TRBJ2-7, with TRBD2 matching 13 bases. This CDR3 contains 15 residues. J was trimmed by 5 bases and V by 5 bases; bases with no gene match: 6. Looked up from germline, CDR1 is MDHEN and CDR2 is SYDVKM.

The chain recombines TRBV19 with TRBJ2-6, with a possible D match to TRBD1 (5 bases). With 4 bases removed from V and 0 bases from J, the gap between germline ends came to 10 bases. CDR3 length equals 16 residues. Germline assignment: CDR1 LNHDA and CDR2 SQIVND (reference sequence). The CDR3 protein is CASSRETVSGANVLTF. As DNA, the CDR3 is TGTGCCAGTAGTAGAGAGACAGTCTCTGGGGCCAACGTCCTGACTTTC.

In regard to this clone: Additional DNA sequences in this sample encode the identical CDR3. The gene calls are TRBV29-1 and TRBJ2-1; D is uncertain. The CDR3 loop spans 14 amino acids. The germline CDR1 and CDR2 sequences are SQVTM and ANQGSEA. Trimming pared 4 bases from V and 6 bases from J, leaving 16 bases between. CDR3 residues: CSVVAQRGGNEQFF. CDR3 DNA: TGCAGCGTTGTGGCGCAGCGAGGCGGCAATGAGCAGTTCTTC.

The chain employs TRBV18 and TRBJ2-7; TRBD1 aligns across 7 bases. V gave up 6 bases and J gave up 9 bases; unmatched junction bases: 11. CDR1 is KGHSH and CDR2 is LQKENI in the germline V gene. The CDR3 contains 13 residues. The CDR3 loop reads CASSPGTAFWQYF. CDR3 coding DNA: TGTGCCAGCTCCCCAGGGACAGCCTTCTGGCAGTACTTC.

V gene TRBV7-2 combines with J gene TRBJ2-1; TRBD2 aligns across 11 bases. This CDR3 spans 15 amino acids. Per the germline V gene, CDR1 is SGHTA and CDR2 is FQGNSA. J lost 7 bases, V lost 5 bases, and 7 bases had no gene match. CDR3 residues: CASSTLAGVSNEQFF. In nucleotides, the CDR3 is TGTGCCAGCAGCACACTAGCGGGAGTGAGTAATGAGCAGTTCTTC.

The V call is TRBV5-1, the J call TRBJ2-7; perhaps TRBD1 as D (6 bases). The germline V gene encodes CDR1 SGHRS and CDR2 YFSETQ. Deletions cut 0 bases from V and 4 bases from J, with 11 bases between. The CDR3 is made up of 14 amino acids. The CDR3 sequence is CASSLEGVWYEQYF. CDR3 sequence (DNA): TGCGCCAGCAGCTTGGAGGGGGTCTGGTACGAGCAGTACTTC.

The chain recombines TRBV4-2 with TRBJ2-7, with D perhaps TRBD2 (6 bases). This CDR3 spans 16 amino acids. Germline V CDR1 and CDR2: LGHNA, YNFKEQ. V was trimmed by 1 base and J by 3 bases, leaving 16 bases between them. CDR3 coding DNA: TGTGCCAGCAGCCAAGGACGGAGGGGTGGGCTCTACGAGCAGTACTTC. Translation gives CASSQGRRGGLYEQYF.

The J gene is TRBJ1-1, the V gene TRBV6-1; D not resolved. From germline, CDR1 is MNHNS and CDR2 SASEGT. Trimming cost V 3 bases and J 6 bases, with 14 bases left between them. This CDR3 spans 14 amino acids. The CDR3 is CASSDSPGSAEAFF. CDR3 coding DNA: TGTGCCAGCAGTGATTCTCCGGGATCCGCTGAAGCTTTCTTT.

CDR3: CAWSVGGASTDTQYF. DNA of the CDR3: TGTGCCTGGAGTGTAGGTGGGGCTAGCACAGATACGCAGTATTTT. The V gene is TRBV30, the J gene TRBJ2-3; D may be TRBD1 (5 bases). The V gene lost 0 bases and the J gene lost 0 bases, with 10 bases spanning the gap. Germline CDR1 is GTSNPN and CDR2 is SVGIG (reference sequence). The CDR3 sequence is 15 residues long.

The chain has TRBV2 and TRBJ2-1; 11 bases are shared with TRBD1. Germline CDR1 SNHLY, CDR2 FYNNEI. J was trimmed by 4 bases and V by 3 bases; bases with no gene match: 2. This CDR3 comprises 15 residues. The CDR3 loop reads CASSEDRGLYNEQFF. The CDR3, as DNA: TGTGCCAGCAGTGAGGACAGGGGGCTTTACAATGAGCAGTTCTTC.

This clone was detected only a few times. J is TRBJ2-5 and V is TRBV6-5; possibly TRBD2 for D (5 bases). The germline V and J ends were trimmed by 7 bases and 3 bases, with 15 bases remaining between them. CDR1 is MNHEY, CDR2 SVGAGI, per germline. This CDR3 region has 14 residues. CDR3 amino acids: CASKLGIPEETQYF. The CDR3 DNA is TGTGCCAGCAAACTCGGGATCCCTGAAGAGACCCAGTACTTC.

V usage is TRBV7-9 and J usage is TRBJ2-5; 7 nucleotides align to TRBD1. The trim removed 6 bases at V and 3 bases at J, leaving 7 bases unmatched. The CDR3 is 14 residues long. Germline loops: CDR1 SEHNR, CDR2 FQNEAQ (reference sequence). CDR3 protein: CASSSRDSEETQYF. Here the CDR3 DNA reads TGTGCCAGCAGTTCCCGGGACAGTGAAGAGACCCAGTACTTC.

The chain couples TRBV19 to TRBJ2-1, with 12 bases aligning to TRBD2. Germline V CDR1 and CDR2: LNHDA, SQIVND (reference sequence). This CDR3 spans 20 amino acids. V was clipped by 3 bases and J by 1 base; unmatched bases: 13. The CDR3 loop is CASSIIPYRLAGDSYNEQFF. CDR3 bases: TGTGCCAGTAGTATTATCCCATACCGACTAGCGGGAGATTCCTACAATGAGCAGTTCTTC.

The DNA of the CDR3 is TGTGCCAGCAGCTTATCCCGGGACAGGCCACTAGCGGGGCACAATGAGCAGTTCTTC. Translating it yields CASSLSRDRPLAGHNEQFF. The chain links TRBV11-3 to TRBJ2-1; 10 bases are shared with TRBD2. With 2 bases clipped from V and 5 bases from J, the junction kept 15 bases outside the gene matches. Looked up from germline, CDR1 is SGHNT and CDR2 is YENEEA. The CDR3 consists of 19 residues.

The V and J genes are TRBV2 and TRBJ2-1; the match to TRBD2 covers 11 bases. This CDR3 has 14 amino acids. Losses at the gene ends were 5 bases for V and 4 bases for J; bases not matched to a gene: 1. Germline V gives CDR1 SNHLY, CDR2 FYNNEI. In nucleotides, the CDR3 is TGTGCCAGCAGTACTAGCGGGAGTTACAATGAGCAGTTCTTC. Amino acid sequence: CASSTSGSYNEQFF.

The chain uses TRBV7-9 and TRBJ1-3; D perhaps matches TRBD1 (6 bases). Trimming cost V 5 bases and J 1 base, with 9 bases left between them. The germline V gene encodes CDR1 SEHNR and CDR2 FQNEAQ (reference sequence). CDR3 length: 14 residues. CDR3 region: CASSIGTSGNTIYF. CDR3 nucleotide sequence: TGTGCCAGCAGCATCGGGACATCTGGAAACACCATATATTTT.

The gene calls are TRBV28 and TRBJ1-5, with D unclear. The CDR3 has 14 residues. CDR1 and CDR2 from the germline V gene are MDHEN and SYDVKM. V was trimmed by 10 bases and J by 2 bases, leaving 15 bases between them. CDR3 in DNA: TGTGCCACCGGAGTCGGGGATCGCAATCAGCCCCAGCATTTT. It translates to CATGVGDRNQPQHF.

The chain joins TRBV5-1 to TRBJ1-1; D possibly corresponds to TRBD1 (5 bases). The CDR3 sequence is 14 residues long. The V and J ends lost 4 bases and 8 bases respectively, with 18 bases between them. Germline values: CDR1 SGHRS, CDR2 YFSETQ. The CDR3 loop reads CASSGAAGTDEAFF. Written as DNA, the CDR3 is TGCGCCAGCAGCGGAGCGGCGGGGACCGACGAAGCTTTCTTT.

This clone came up a few times. This rearrangement joins TRBV14 to TRBJ2-3; 7 bases are shared with TRBD1. Unmatched junction bases numbered 13, after V lost 3 bases and J lost 4 bases. This CDR3 spans 17 amino acids. The germline gives CDR1 SGHDN, CDR2 FVKESK. This CDR3 reads CASSHRTGVSPADTQYF. The CDR3 nucleotides are TGTGCCAGCAGCCACCGTACAGGGGTATCGCCCGCAGATACGCAGTATTTT.

This clone appeared once. The V call is TRBV29-1, the J call TRBJ2-1, with a possible D match to TRBD2 (5 bases). Trimming removed 6 bases from V and 6 bases from J, with 15 bases in between. Germline V CDR1 and CDR2: SQVTM, ANQGSEA. The CDR3 consists of 13 residues. Here the CDR3 DNA reads TGCAGCGTCCCCCCGACTAAGCCCAATGAGCAGTTCTTC. This translates into CSVPPTKPNEQFF.

The CDR3 is CSVESRSEGTSVSYEQYF. In DNA form, the CDR3 reads TGCAGCGTTGAGAGCCGCAGTGAAGGGACTAGCGTCTCCTACGAGCAGTACTTC. The genes are TRBV29-1 and TRBJ2-7; 10 positions agree with TRBD2. The germline CDR1 and CDR2 sequences are SQVTM and ANQGSEA. V shed 3 bases and J 0 bases; nucleotides not matched to a gene: 14. The CDR3 is 18 amino acids.

V usage is TRBV18 and J usage is TRBJ2-7; 7 bases match TRBD1. Germline CDR1 reads KGHSH; CDR2 reads LQKENI. This CDR3 is built from 14 residues. Trimming at V came to 3 bases and at J to 3 bases, leaving 5 bases not matched to a gene. CDR3 in amino acids: CASSPGQGVYEQYF. CDR3 sequence (DNA): TGTGCCAGCTCACCCGGGCAGGGGGTCTACGAGCAGTACTTC.

The chain joins TRBV28 to TRBJ1-1; 8 nucleotides line up with TRBD1. The V gene end was trimmed by 1 base and the J gene end by 6 bases; junction bases not matched to a gene: 4. From germline, CDR1 is MDHEN and CDR2 SYDVKM. CDR3 size: 14 residues. The DNA of the CDR3 is TGTGCCAGCAGTTTATCGACAGGGGAACCTGAAGCTTTCTTT. Residues: CASSLSTGEPEAFF.